The 21 T cell receptor beta chains given below trace back to one sample, sequenced in a study of T-cell memory formation after mild COVID-19. TCRdb analysed the 5' RACE reads with MiXCR anew, one entry per CDR3 protein. The table includes under 550,000 distinct CDR3 sequences, approximately 18% detected once. Sequenced input: PBMCs or a T cell subset sorted from them (not recorded which). These receptors all come from a man younger than 35 who had mild COVID-19 (a few samples of this study predate the infection). Cell type and time point are not known.

V is TRBV4-2 and J is TRBJ2-2, with 7 nucleotides matching TRBD1. From germline, CDR1 is LGHNA and CDR2 YNFKEQ. The CDR3 length is 16 residues. With 4 bases clipped from V and 2 bases from J, the junction kept 7 bases outside the gene matches. Here the CDR3 DNA reads TGTGCCAGCAGCCCGAACCGGGACAGTAACACCGGGGAGCTGTTTTTT. Protein: CASSPNRDSNTGELFF.

This chain joins TRBV9 and TRBJ2-2; TRBD2 agrees at 10 bases. The CDR3 totals 16 residues. Germline lookup yields CDR1 SGDLS and CDR2 YYNGEE. V dropped 4 bases and J dropped 6; count of bases not matched to a gene: 9. The chain's CDR3 is CASSQSAGGVSGELFF. The CDR3 region has the DNA TGTGCCAGCAGCCAATCAGCGGGGGGGGTGTCCGGGGAGCTGTTTTTT. The full variable domain, rest sourced from reference TRBV9 and TRBJ2-2, is DSGVTQTPKHLITATGQRVTLRCSPRSGDLSVYWYQQSLDQGLQFLIQYYNGEERAKGNILERFSAQQFPDLHSELNLSSLELGDSALYFCASSQSAGGVSGELFFGEGSRLTVL.

There are a few counts of this clonotype. This rearrangement joins TRBV25-1 to TRBJ1-1; D gene ambiguous. V lost 7 bases, J lost 4 bases, and 19 bases lay in between. CDR1 is MGHDK, CDR2 SYGVNS, per germline. CDR3 length equals 15 residues. This CDR3 is CASTGETAGSTEAFF. The DNA of the CDR3 is TGTGCCAGCACCGGTGAGACTGCCGGGTCCACTGAAGCTTTCTTT.

The CDR3 loop is CASSQVSETQYF. In DNA, the CDR3 is TGTGCCAGCAGCCAAGTGAGTGAGACCCAGTACTTC. The chain combines TRBV3-1 with TRBJ2-5; D gene unclear. Germline assignment: CDR1 LGHDT and CDR2 YNNKEL (reference sequence). V was trimmed by 1 base and J by 5 bases, leaving 5 bases between them. There are 12 residues in the CDR3.

The chain joins TRBV24-1 to TRBJ2-3, with D tentatively TRBD2 (5 bases). The germline V gene has CDR1 KGHDR and CDR2 SFDVKD. The CDR3 runs 14 residues. Trimming shortened V by 4 bases and J by 0 bases, and 7 bases separated the two germline ends. DNA of the CDR3: TGTGCCACCAGTGACCGGACTAGCACAGATACGCAGTATTTT. Translation gives CATSDRTSTDTQYF.

V and J are TRBV5-1 and TRBJ2-7; D gene ambiguous. Between the trimmed V and J ends, which lost 4 bases and 0 bases, there was a span of 14 bases. The CDR3 sequence is 15 residues long. Germline V gives CDR1 SGHRS, CDR2 YFSETQ. Here the CDR3 reads CASSQITGSSYEQYF. Written as DNA, the CDR3 is TGCGCCAGCAGCCAGATCACGGGTAGCTCCTACGAGCAGTACTTC.

This clonotype was recorded a few times. The J gene is TRBJ2-6, the V gene TRBV12-3 or TRBV12-4; D ambiguous. This CDR3 region has 13 residues. With 7 bases removed from V and 0 bases from J, the gap between germline ends came to 4 bases. CDR3 coding DNA: TGTGCCAGCATGAACTCTGGGGCCAACGTCCTGACTTTC. It codes for CASMNSGANVLTF.

The chain joins TRBV16 to TRBJ1-2; D is undetermined. The germline V gene has CDR1 KGHSY and CDR2 FQNENV. This CDR3 is built from 13 residues. V lost 3 bases, J lost 8 bases, and 13 bases lay in between. This CDR3 reads CASSHDSRVGYTF. The CDR3 coding sequence is TGTGCCAGCAGCCATGATTCGCGGGTCGGCTACACCTTC.

The rearrangement uses TRBV20-1 and TRBJ1-2, with D possibly TRBD1 on 5 matching bases. The CDR3 is 15 amino acids. Germline V gene data show CDR1 as DFQATT and CDR2 as SNEGSKA (reference sequence). V shed 4 bases and J shed 3 bases, with 18 bases lying between them. DNA for the CDR3: TGCAGTGCTACCCCCCCCGGGGGAGTAGACTATGGCTACACCTTC. Translating gives CSATPPGGVDYGYTF.

This clonotype was found a few times. The chain uses TRBV5-5 and TRBJ1-1; TRBD1 is a possible D gene (5 bases). V dropped 4 bases and J dropped 10 bases, with 23 bases sitting between them. This CDR3 has 15 residues. Per germline, CDR1 SGHKS and CDR2 YYEKEE (reference sequence). The CDR3 reads CASSASGTAIMVAFF. The CDR3 nucleotides are TGTGCCAGCAGCGCTTCCGGGACCGCGATTATGGTAGCTTTCTTT.

The chain couples TRBV10-3 to TRBJ2-7; D is possibly TRBD1 or TRBD2 (5 bases each). Trimming left V 6 bases short and J 4 bases short, with 16 bases between. The CDR3 covers 14 residues. Germline V lookup: CDR1 ENHRY, CDR2 SYGVKD. The CDR3 region is CAIRLRDLTYEQYV. The CDR3 region has the DNA TGTGCCATCAGGCTCAGGGACCTAACTTACGAGCAGTACGTC.

The chain uses TRBV6-2 or TRBV6-3 and TRBJ2-1; 8 nucleotides line up with TRBD2. Germline V gene lookup returns CDR1 MNHEY and CDR2 SVGEGT. The V segment lost 5 bases and the J segment 2 bases; nucleotides outside the gene matches: 8. The length of the CDR3 is 16 residues. The CDR3 spells CASSRLTGGPYNEQFF. DNA for the CDR3: TGTGCCAGCAGTCGACTGACGGGGGGGCCCTACAATGAGCAGTTCTTC.

This clonotype was observed a few times. The chain employs TRBV6-2 or TRBV6-3 and TRBJ2-5; 16 nucleotides align to TRBD2. The germline CDR1 and CDR2 sequences are MNHEY and SVGEGT. The CDR3 is 16 amino acids. Trimming cost V 2 bases and J 3 bases; bases outside gene matches: 0. CDR3 in DNA: TGTGCCAGCAGTTACGGGACTAGCGGGGGGGAAGAGACCCAGTACTTC. Translating it yields CASSYGTSGGEETQYF.

This clonotype was counted only a few times. J is TRBJ1-5 and V is TRBV4-2, with TRBD1 as a possible D gene (5 bases). Germline CDR1 LGHNA, CDR2 YNFKEQ. Trimming stripped 0 bases from V and 1 base from J, with 10 bases between. This CDR3 region has 16 residues. CDR3 residues: CASSQEPGGSNQPQHF. CDR3 nucleotide sequence: TGTGCCAGCAGCCAAGAGCCTGGGGGAAGCAATCAGCCCCAGCATTTT.

Ten or more counts support this clonotype. Written as DNA, the CDR3 is TGTGCCAGCAGTTTGTTACAGGGAACCACTGAAGCTTTCTTT. Its protein is CASSLLQGTTEAFF. This rearrangement joins TRBV12-3 or TRBV12-4 to TRBJ1-1; tentatively, D is TRBD1 (6 bases). Trimming shortened V by 3 bases and J by 4 bases, and 12 bases separated the two germline ends. The CDR3 has 14 amino acids.

V usage is TRBV6-1 and J usage is TRBJ1-1; the match to TRBD1 covers 8 bases. Germline V CDR1 and CDR2: MNHNS, SASEGT. The CDR3 totals 15 residues. V lost 10 bases to trimming and J lost 3 bases; unmatched junction nucleotides: 13. This CDR3 is CATRDRIGWDTEAFF. The CDR3 nucleotides read TGTGCCACCAGGGACAGGATAGGGTGGGACACTGAAGCTTTCTTT.

Only a few counts were recorded for this clonotype. The chain employs TRBV9 and TRBJ2-1, with D tentatively TRBD1 or TRBD2 (5 bases each). The CDR3 covers 14 residues. The V end lost 4 bases, the J end lost 1 base, and 9 bases lay between the germline ends. Germline V CDR1 and CDR2: SGDLS, YYNGEE. As DNA, the CDR3 is TGTGCCAGCAGCAAGGGACCATCCTACAATGAGCAGTTCTTC. Translating gives CASSKGPSYNEQFF.

This sequence joins TRBV7-2 and TRBJ1-6, with no clear D. V was shortened by 1 base and J by 9 bases, with 7 bases between the two germline ends. The CDR3 runs to 13 residues. CDR1 is SGHTA and CDR2 is FQGNSA in the germline V gene. Here the CDR3 reads CASSLDPVSPLHF. Written as DNA, the CDR3 is TGTGCCAGCAGCTTAGATCCGGTTTCACCCCTCCACTTT.

Only a few counts were recorded for this clonotype. The genes are TRBV5-1 and TRBJ2-5, with 9 bases matching TRBD1. Per germline, CDR1 SGHRS and CDR2 YFSETQ. The CDR3 length is 15 residues. Unmatched junction bases numbered 9, after V lost 4 bases and J lost 5 bases. CDR3 protein: CASSKGQGLGETQYF. The CDR3 region has the DNA TGCGCCAGCAGCAAGGGACAGGGATTGGGGGAGACCCAGTACTTC.

The chain employs TRBV7-9 and TRBJ2-2, with D possibly called TRBD1 or TRBD2 (6 bases each). Per the germline V gene, CDR1 is SEHNR and CDR2 is FQNEAQ (reference sequence). This CDR3 region has 15 residues. CDR3 DNA sequence: TGTGCAGCCAGGGGACTTACAGTGAACACCGGGGAGCTGTTTTTT. Encoded protein: CAARGLTVNTGELFF.

V is TRBV6-6 and J is TRBJ2-3; no definite D call. The CDR3 totals 14 residues. Germline V gene sequence: CDR1 MNHNY, CDR2 SVGAGI (reference sequence). Trimming left V 6 bases short and J 2 bases short, with 12 bases between. CDR3 sequence reads: CASRFAWNTDTQYF. The DNA for the CDR3 is TGTGCCAGCAGATTCGCGTGGAACACAGATACGCAGTATTTT.